These 11 T cell receptor beta chains share one sample of origin, sequenced in a study of T-cell reconstitution after alpha-beta-depleted transplantation in children (dated by TCRdb to 2016 to 2017). This specimen's treatment or condition label, per the study, means: allogeneic hematopoietic cell transplantation with graft depleted of TCRalphabeta T cells and CD19 B cells. Receptors were amplified or captured by PCR. The instrument given in TCRdb is Illumina HiSeq 2500. TCR library preparation used molecular barcoding, with unique molecular identifiers applied to normalize quantification of the TCRbeta repertoire. The public reads were run again by TCRdb, first through fastp at Q25 and then through MiXCR, and only productive beta chains were kept. Identical CDR3 proteins give one entry, which carries the most common genes and DNA. This sample holds almost 250,000 distinct CDR3 sequences; about a quarter were observed only once. Jointly, the top ten make up 2.6% of the sample.

Here the sequenced sample was PBMCs, taken before TCRalphabeta/CD19-depleted stem cell transplant. These receptors were obtained from a girl aged 2-10 years with Fanconi anemia, due to receive a stem cell transplant.

The chain uses TRBV9 and TRBJ2-1; D tentatively reads TRBD1 or TRBD2 (5 bases each). Looked up from germline, CDR1 is SGDLS and CDR2 is YYNGEE. The CDR3 spans 13 residues. V lost 6 bases, J lost 9 bases, and 16 bases lay in between. CDR3 coding DNA: TGTGCCAGCAATACCGAGTGGGGGAGTGAGCAGTTCTTC. Translating it yields CASNTEWGSEQFF.

This clonotype occurred many times. J is TRBJ2-5 and V is TRBV29-1, with D unclear. Germline CDR1 SQVTM, CDR2 ANQGSEA. This CDR3 is 17 amino acids long. V was shortened by 3 bases and J by 2 bases, with 22 bases between the two germline ends. The CDR3 bases are TGCAGCGTTGATAAGGTGGTCAGGCGAACCGGACAAGAGACCCAGTACTTC. As protein: CSVDKVVRRTGQETQYF.

The V call is TRBV20-1, the J call TRBJ2-7, with D maybe TRBD1 (5 bases). This CDR3 is built from 13 residues. Germline CDR1 DFQATT, CDR2 SNEGSKA (reference sequence). The V end lost 1 base, the J end lost 5 bases, and 12 bases lay between the germline ends. This CDR3 reads CSARVPGRNEQYF. The CDR3 bases are TGCAGTGCTAGAGTGCCAGGGCGCAACGAGCAGTACTTC.

V gene TRBV12-3 or TRBV12-4 combines with J gene TRBJ2-1; 7 bases are shared with TRBD2. V gave up 3 bases and J gave up 5 bases; unmatched junction bases: 7. CDR3 length: 15 residues. The CDR3, as DNA: TGTGCCAGCAGTTTGTCAGCGGGAACTAACAATGAGCAGTTCTTC. Translating it yields CASSLSAGTNNEQFF.

The chain uses TRBV29-1 and TRBJ2-5; perhaps TRBD1 as D (5 bases). V was clipped by 3 bases and J by 5 bases, with 16 bases between them. From germline, CDR1 is SQVTM and CDR2 ANQGSEA. The CDR3 consists of 14 residues. The CDR3 is CSVETPRGVETQYF. The CDR3 DNA reads as TGCAGCGTTGAGACCCCTAGGGGCGTGGAGACCCAGTACTTC.

This clonotype was recorded a few times. The CDR3 loop reads CASSPRTGGNTEAFF. CDR3 coding DNA: TGTGCCAGCTCACCAAGGACAGGGGGAAACACTGAAGCTTTCTTT. The V gene is TRBV18, the J gene TRBJ1-1; 10 bases fit TRBD1. Germline V lookup: CDR1 KGHSH, CDR2 LQKENI. The CDR3 extends over 15 amino acids. Trimming cost V 2 bases and J 2 bases; bases outside gene matches: 2.

The V gene is TRBV23-1, the J gene TRBJ2-1; D is perhaps TRBD1 or TRBD2 (5 bases each). TRBV23-1 is identified as an open reading frame with a role that is uncertain. This CDR3 has 16 residues. V lost 1 base to trimming and J lost 2 bases, with 12 bases between them. CDR3 sequence (DNA): TGCGCCAGCAGTCAATGGGTGTGGGGACCCTACAATGAGCAGTTCTTC. It yields the protein CASSQWVWGPYNEQFF.

This rearrangement joins TRBV29-1 to TRBJ2-6; D is possibly TRBD2 (6 bases). This CDR3 has 16 residues. The germline V and J ends were trimmed by 2 bases and 0 bases, with 11 bases remaining between them. The germline gives CDR1 SQVTM, CDR2 ANQGSEA. The CDR3 region is CSVESGVISGANVLTF. The DNA of the CDR3 is TGCAGCGTTGAATCGGGGGTTATCTCTGGGGCCAACGTCCTGACTTTC.

This clonotype was seen many times. The junction departs from germline at one end; a sequencing error may be responsible. The genes are TRBV20-1 and TRBJ2-5; a possible D gene is TRBD2 (5 bases). The CDR3 contains 12 residues. CDR1 and CDR2 from the germline V gene are DFQATT and SNEGSKA (reference sequence). CDR3 sequence reads: CSTSFRGETQYF. In nucleotides, the CDR3 is TGCAGTACTAGTTTTCGGGGAGAGACCCAGTACTTC.

The V and J genes are TRBV28 and TRBJ2-7; 10 nucleotides align to TRBD2. Germline V gives CDR1 MDHEN, CDR2 SYDVKM. The V and J ends lost 3 bases and 5 bases, in that order; junction bases with no gene match: 13. CDR3 size: 17 residues. The CDR3 sequence is CASSLPLLAGGFHEQYF. The CDR3 DNA reads TGTGCCAGCAGTTTGCCCCTTTTAGCGGGGGGTTTCCACGAGCAGTACTTC.

This clonotype has ten or more counts. V gene TRBV5-1 combines with J gene TRBJ2-7; 7 nucleotides align to TRBD2. Germline trimming cut 4 bases from V and 0 bases from J; bases unmatched to any gene: 4. Looked up from germline, CDR1 is SGHRS and CDR2 is YFSETQ. The length of the CDR3 is 14 residues. CDR3 protein: CASSLSGTSYEQYF. As DNA, the CDR3 is TGCGCCAGCAGCCTGAGCGGGACCTCCTACGAGCAGTACTTC.